A single sample gave rise to the 3 T cell receptor beta chains below, sequenced in a study of blood T cells in healthy people across ages. Sample-barcoded 5' priming and a J-beta primer mix drove a second PCR of roughly 6 to 12 cycles. TCRdb independently ran MiXCR on the 5' RACE reads; one entry per CDR3 protein. The sample holds approximately 1,700,000 distinct CDR3 sequences, roughly 43% seen once. The sample taken for sequencing was blood. The origin of the receptors is a human donor in good health.

The chain recombines TRBV7-9 with TRBJ1-6, with D tentatively TRBD1 (6 bases). Deletions cut 2 bases from V and 9 bases from J, with 17 bases between. CDR3 length equals 16 residues. Per germline, CDR1 SEHNR and CDR2 FQNEAQ (reference sequence). CDR3 sequence (DNA): TGTGCCAGCAGCTTAATCGGGGGCGAGTTTAGTTCACCCCTCCACTTT. Translating it yields CASSLIGGEFSSPLHF.

This clonotype appeared many times. The V gene is TRBV6-5, the J gene TRBJ2-3; no definite D call. Germline V lookup: CDR1 MNHEY, CDR2 SVGAGI. The CDR3 loop spans 13 amino acids. Trimming took 6 bases from V and 9 from J, leaving 16 bases between them. DNA of the CDR3: TGTGCCAGCAGGAAATCCAGCTCCGGAACGCAGTATTTT. This codes for CASRKSSSGTQYF.

This clonotype was seen once. A read error is possible here, since a much larger clone lies one base away. The chain uses TRBV6-2 or TRBV6-3 and TRBJ2-1, with 11 bases matching TRBD2. Germline loops: CDR1 MNHEY, CDR2 SVGEGT. The CDR3 extends over 15 amino acids. Germline trimming cut 11 bases from V and 6 bases from J; bases unmatched to any gene: 12. CDR3 nucleotide sequence: TGTGCCGGCCCTAGCGGGGGGCCAAGGGGCAATGAGCAGTTCTTC. This gives the protein CAGPSGGPRGNEQFF.